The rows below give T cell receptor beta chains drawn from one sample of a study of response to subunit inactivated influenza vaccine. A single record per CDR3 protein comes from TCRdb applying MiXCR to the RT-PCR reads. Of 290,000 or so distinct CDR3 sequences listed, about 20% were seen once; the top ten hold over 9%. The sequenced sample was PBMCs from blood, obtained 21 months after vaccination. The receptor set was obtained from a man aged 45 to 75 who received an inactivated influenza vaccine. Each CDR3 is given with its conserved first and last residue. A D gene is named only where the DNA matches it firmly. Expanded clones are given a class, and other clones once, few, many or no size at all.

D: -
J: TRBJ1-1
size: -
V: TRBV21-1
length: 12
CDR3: CASSKRWTEAFF
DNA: TGTGCCAGCAGCAAACGGTGGACTGAAGCTTTCTTT

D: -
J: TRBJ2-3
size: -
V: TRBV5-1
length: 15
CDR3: CASSFSWGSTDTQYF
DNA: TGCGCCAGCAGCTTCTCATGGGGGAGCACAGATACGCAGTATTTT

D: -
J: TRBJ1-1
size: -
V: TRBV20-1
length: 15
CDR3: CSARDFQGRGTEAFF
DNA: TGCAGTGCTAGAGACTTCCAGGGGAGGGGCACTGAAGCTTTCTTT

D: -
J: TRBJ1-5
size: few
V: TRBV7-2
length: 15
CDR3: CASSPTPTRNQPQHF
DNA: TGTGCCAGCAGCCCCACTCCGACCCGCAATCAGCCCCAGCATTTT

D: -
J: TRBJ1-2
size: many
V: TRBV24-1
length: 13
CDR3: CATSDFRQNGYTF
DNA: TGTGCCACCAGTGATTTTCGTCAAAATGGCTACACCTTC

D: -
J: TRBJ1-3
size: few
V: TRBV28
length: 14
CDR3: CASSLTDSGNTIYF
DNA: TGTGCCAGCAGTTTAACTGACTCTGGAAACACCATATATTTT

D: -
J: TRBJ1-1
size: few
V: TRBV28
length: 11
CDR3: CASSFARGAFF
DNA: TGTGCCAGCAGTTTTGCCCGAGGGGCTTTCTTT

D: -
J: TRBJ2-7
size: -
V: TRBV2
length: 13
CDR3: CASSEDSYYEQYF
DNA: TGTGCCAGCAGTGAGGACAGCTACTACGAGCAGTACTTC

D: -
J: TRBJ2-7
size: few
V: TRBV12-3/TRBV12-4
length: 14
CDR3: CASSRWGSSYEQYF
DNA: TGTGCCAGCAGTCGCTGGGGATCCTCCTACGAGCAGTACTTC

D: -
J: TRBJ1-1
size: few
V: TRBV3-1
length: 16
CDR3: CASSQVSTQRNTEAFF
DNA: TGTGCCAGCAGCCAAGTTTCCACCCAGAGGAACACTGAAGCTTTCTTT

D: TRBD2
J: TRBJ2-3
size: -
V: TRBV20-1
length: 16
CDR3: CSAPRGPSGSTDTQYF
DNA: TGCAGTGCCCCGAGGGGTCCTAGCGGCAGCACAGATACGCAGTATTTT

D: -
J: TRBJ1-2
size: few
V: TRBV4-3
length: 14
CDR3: CASSQALGDYGYTF
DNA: TGCGCCAGCAGCCAAGCCTTGGGGGACTATGGCTACACCTTC

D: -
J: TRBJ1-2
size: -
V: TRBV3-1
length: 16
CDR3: CASSQSYGGFDYGYTF
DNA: TGTGCCAGCAGCCAGTCCTATGGGGGGTTCGACTATGGCTACACCTTC

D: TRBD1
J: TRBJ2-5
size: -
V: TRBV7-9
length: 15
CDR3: CASSGRGREQETQYF
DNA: TGTGCCAGCAGCGGCAGGGGGCGAGAGCAAGAGACCCAGTACTTC

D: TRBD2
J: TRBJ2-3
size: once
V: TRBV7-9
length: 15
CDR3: CASSVTSGVTDTQYF
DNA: TGTGCCAGCAGCGTAACTAGCGGGGTCACAGATACGCAGTATTTT

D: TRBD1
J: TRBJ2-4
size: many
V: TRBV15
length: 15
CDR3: CATSRQTGVKNIQYF
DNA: TGTGCCACCAGCAGACAGACAGGGGTCAAAAACATTCAGTACTTC

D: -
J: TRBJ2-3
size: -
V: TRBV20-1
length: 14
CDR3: CSAHGQVRADTQYF
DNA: TGCAGTGCTCACGGACAAGTAAGGGCAGATACGCAGTATTTT

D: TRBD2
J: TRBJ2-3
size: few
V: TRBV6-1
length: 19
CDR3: CASSERWSGLAGNTDTQYF
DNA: TGTGCCAGCAGTGAAAGGTGGTCCGGACTAGCGGGGAACACAGATACGCAGTATTTT

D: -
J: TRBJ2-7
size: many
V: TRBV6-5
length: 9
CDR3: CASRGEQYF
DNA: TGTGCCAGCAGAGGAGAGCAGTACTTC

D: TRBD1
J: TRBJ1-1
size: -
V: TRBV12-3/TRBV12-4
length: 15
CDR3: CASSTLGQGNTEAFF
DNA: TGTGCCAGCAGTACCCTGGGACAGGGGAACACTGAAGCTTTCTTT

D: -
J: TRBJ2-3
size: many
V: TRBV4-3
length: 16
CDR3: CASSQDLSPGTDTQYF
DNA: TGCGCCAGCAGCCAAGATCTAAGCCCGGGCACAGATACGCAGTATTTT

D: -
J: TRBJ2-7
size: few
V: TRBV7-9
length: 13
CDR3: CASSFDVWSEQYF
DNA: TGTGCCAGCAGCTTTGACGTCTGGAGCGAGCAGTACTTC

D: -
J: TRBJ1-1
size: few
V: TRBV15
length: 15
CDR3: CATSSAGGVGTEAFF
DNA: TGTGCCACCAGCAGCGCCGGGGGGGTCGGCACTGAAGCTTTCTTT

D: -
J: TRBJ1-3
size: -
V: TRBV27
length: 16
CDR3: CASSLRGMSSGNTIYF
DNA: TGTGCCAGCAGTTTACGGGGCATGTCGTCTGGAAACACCATATATTTT

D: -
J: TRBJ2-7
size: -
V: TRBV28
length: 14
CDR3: CASSPSGIYYEQYF
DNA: TGTGCCAGCAGTCCGTCGGGAATTTATTACGAGCAGTACTTC

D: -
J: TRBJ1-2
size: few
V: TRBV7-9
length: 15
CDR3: CASSLWTEVNYGYTF
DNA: TGTGCCAGCAGCTTGTGGACGGAAGTTAACTATGGCTACACCTTC

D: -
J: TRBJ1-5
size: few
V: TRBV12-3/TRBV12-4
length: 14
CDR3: CASSFSIRRQPQHF
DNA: TGTGCCAGCAGTTTTAGTATCCGACGGCAGCCCCAGCATTTT

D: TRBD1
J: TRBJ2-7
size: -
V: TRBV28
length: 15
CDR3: CASSLQRTGAYEQYF
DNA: TGTGCCAGCAGTTTACAACGGACAGGAGCCTACGAGCAGTACTTC

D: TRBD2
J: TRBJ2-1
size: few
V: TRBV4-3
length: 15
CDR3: CASSQEGGREGEQFF
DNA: TGCGCCAGCAGCCAAGAGGGCGGGAGGGAAGGGGAGCAGTTCTTC

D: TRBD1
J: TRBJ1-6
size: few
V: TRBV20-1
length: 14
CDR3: CSARGQGARSPLHF
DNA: TGCAGTGCTAGAGGACAGGGGGCGCGTTCACCCCTCCACTTT

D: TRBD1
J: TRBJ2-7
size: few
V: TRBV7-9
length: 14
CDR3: CASSIADRGVEQYF
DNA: TGTGCCAGCAGCATTGCCGACAGGGGCGTCGAGCAGTACTTC

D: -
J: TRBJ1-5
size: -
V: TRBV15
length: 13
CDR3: CATSLDRYQPQHF
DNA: TGTGCCACCAGCTTAGACAGATATCAGCCCCAGCATTTT

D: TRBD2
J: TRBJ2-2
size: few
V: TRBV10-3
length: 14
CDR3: CATVAGGGTGELFF
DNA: TGTGCCACCGTAGCGGGAGGAGGTACCGGGGAGCTGTTTTTT

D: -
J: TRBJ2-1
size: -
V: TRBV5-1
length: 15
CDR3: CASSFRDPEYNEQFF
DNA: TGCGCCAGCAGCTTCCGGGACCCGGAATACAATGAGCAGTTCTTC

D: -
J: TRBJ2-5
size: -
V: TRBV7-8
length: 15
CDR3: CASSWVGIAQETQYF
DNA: TGTGCCAGCAGCTGGGTAGGGATAGCGCAAGAGACCCAGTACTTC

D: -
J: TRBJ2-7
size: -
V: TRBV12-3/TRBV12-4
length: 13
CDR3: CASSFEVTYEQYF
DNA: TGTGCCAGCAGTTTTGAAGTTACCTACGAGCAGTACTTC

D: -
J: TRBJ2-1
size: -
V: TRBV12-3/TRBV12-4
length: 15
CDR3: CASSLGWGTYNEQFF
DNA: TGTGCCAGCAGTTTAGGATGGGGCACCTACAATGAGCAGTTCTTC

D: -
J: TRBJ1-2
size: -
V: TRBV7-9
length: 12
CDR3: CASSQGARGYTF
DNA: TGTGCCAGCAGTCAAGGGGCTCGCGGCTACACCTTC

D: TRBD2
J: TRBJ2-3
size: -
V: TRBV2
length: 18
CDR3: CASSESWRLAGSTDTQYF
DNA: TGTGCCAGCAGTGAAAGTTGGAGACTAGCGGGATCAACAGATACGCAGTATTTT

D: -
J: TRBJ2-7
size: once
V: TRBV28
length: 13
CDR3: CASRKGNPYEQYF
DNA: TGTGCCAGCAGGAAGGGGAACCCCTACGAGCAGTACTTC

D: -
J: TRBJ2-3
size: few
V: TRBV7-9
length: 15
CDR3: CASSPRGGSTDTQYF
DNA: TGTGCCAGCAGCCCCAGGGGGGGGTCCACAGATACGCAGTATTTT

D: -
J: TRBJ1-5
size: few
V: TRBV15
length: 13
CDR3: CATSRGGFEPQHF
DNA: TGTGCCACCAGCAGAGGAGGTTTTGAGCCCCAGCATTTT

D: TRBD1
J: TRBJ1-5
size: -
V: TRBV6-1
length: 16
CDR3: CASRERTGGGNQPQHF
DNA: TGTGCCAGCAGAGAAAGAACAGGGGGCGGGAATCAGCCCCAGCATTTT

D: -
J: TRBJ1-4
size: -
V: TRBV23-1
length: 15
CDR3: CASSQSPGSHEKLFF
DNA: TGCGCCAGCAGTCAATCCCCGGGGAGCCATGAAAAACTGTTTTTT

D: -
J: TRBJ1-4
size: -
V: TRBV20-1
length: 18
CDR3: CSARDRGGGIGTNEKLFF
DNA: TGCAGTGCTAGAGATCGAGGAGGGGGAATCGGAACTAATGAAAAACTGTTTTTT